This T cell receptor beta chain was recovered during a study of cytomegalovirus exposure and HLA in healthy donors. Study conclusions and caveats: Common viral pathogens (according to a later analysis) appeared linked to several of the most significant clusters.

Remarks on this clone: The antigen is undetermined.

This CDR3 region has 15 residues. Per the germline V gene, CDR1 is SEHNR and CDR2 is FQNEAQ (reference sequence). The ends lost 4 bases at V and 7 bases at J; junction bases unmatched: 6. While unrecorded immune exposures were likely, the donors were nominally healthy when sampled. Primers: 60 Vbeta forward and 13 Jbeta reverse. Method: immunoSEQ multiplex PCR; TCRdb's copy keeps in-frame clones and lacks some. The sample includes approximately 110,000 clones. The sample was PBMCs. This TCR came from a young man in good health and CMV-seronegative. The gene calls are TRBV7-9 and TRBJ2-2; 10 nucleotides match TRBD2. The DNA of the CDR3 is TGTGCCAGCAGCTCCCCTAGCGGGAGTTTCGGGGAGCTGTTTTTT. It is translated as CASSSPSGSFGELFF. Filled out from reference TRBV7-9 and TRBJ2-2, the complete variable domain reads DTGVSQNPRHKITKRGQNVTFRCDPISEHNRLYWYRQTLGQGPEFLTYFQNEAQLEKSRLLSDRFSAERPKGSFSTLEIQRTEQGDSAMYLCASSSPSGSFGELFFGEGSRLTVL.